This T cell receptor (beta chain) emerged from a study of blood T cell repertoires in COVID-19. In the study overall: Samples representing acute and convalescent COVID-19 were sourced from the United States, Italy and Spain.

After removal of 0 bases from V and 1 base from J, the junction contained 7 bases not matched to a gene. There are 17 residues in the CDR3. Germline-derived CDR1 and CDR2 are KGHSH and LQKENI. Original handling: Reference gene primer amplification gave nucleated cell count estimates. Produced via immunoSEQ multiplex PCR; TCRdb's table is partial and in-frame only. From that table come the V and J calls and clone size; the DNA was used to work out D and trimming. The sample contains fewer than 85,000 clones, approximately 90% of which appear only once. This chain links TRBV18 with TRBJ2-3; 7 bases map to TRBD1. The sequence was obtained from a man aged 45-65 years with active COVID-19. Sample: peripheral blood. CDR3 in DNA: TGTGCCAGCTCACCACCGATGGGACAGTTCCGCACAGATACGCAGTATTTT. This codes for CASSPPMGQFRTDTQYF.